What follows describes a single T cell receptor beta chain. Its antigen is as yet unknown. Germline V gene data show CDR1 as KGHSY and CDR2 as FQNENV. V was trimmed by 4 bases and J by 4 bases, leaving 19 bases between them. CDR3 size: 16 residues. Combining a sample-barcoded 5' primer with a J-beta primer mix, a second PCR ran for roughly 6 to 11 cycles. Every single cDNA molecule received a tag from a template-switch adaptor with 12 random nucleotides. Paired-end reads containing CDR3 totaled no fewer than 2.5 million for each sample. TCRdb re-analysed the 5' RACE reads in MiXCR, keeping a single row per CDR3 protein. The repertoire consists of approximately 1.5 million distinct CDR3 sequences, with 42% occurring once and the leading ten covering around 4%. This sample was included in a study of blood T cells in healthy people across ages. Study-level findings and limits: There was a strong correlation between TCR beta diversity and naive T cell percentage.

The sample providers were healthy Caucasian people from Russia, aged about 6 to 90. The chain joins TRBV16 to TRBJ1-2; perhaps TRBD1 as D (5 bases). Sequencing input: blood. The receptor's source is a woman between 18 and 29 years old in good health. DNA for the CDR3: TGTGCCAGCAGCCCCCACGGCGCAGGGAGGGCCTATGGCTACACCTTC. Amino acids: CASSPHGAGRAYGYTF.